This T cell receptor beta chain appears in the sequencing data of a study of control samples from healthy donors and cancer patients. This CDR3 contains 15 residues. The V end was cut by 4 bases, the J end by 2 bases, with 15 bases between. Per germline, CDR1 SGDLS and CDR2 YYNGEE. TCRdb keeps only in-frame clones here, not all; method: immunoSEQ multiplex PCR. In the table there are more than 85,000 clones, approximately 84% of which are singletons. The receptor was isolated from a man between 70 and 80 years old with lung cancer. Sequencing was performed on PBMCs. The V call is TRBV9, the J call TRBJ2-5; D is undetermined. CDR3: CASSHYTGRQETQYF. CDR3 DNA sequence: TGTGCCAGCAGCCATTACACGGGCAGGCAAGAGACCCAGTACTTC.